This T cell receptor (beta chain) is drawn from a study of human T cells and chemical hapten exposure. The V and J ends lost 6 bases and 1 base respectively, with 9 bases between them. Germline V gene sequence: CDR1 MNHEY, CDR2 SVGEGT. The CDR3 sequence is 14 residues long. Overall study results and limits: DPC sensitization left the count of TCRs above 1 in 1000 unchanged.

Regarding this clonotype: Its cognate antigen is unknown.

Time point specified: patch test 3, about 24 weeks after DPC sensitization. Treatment denoted: therapeutic diphenylcyclopropenone sensitization with weekly scalp DPC. RNA extraction used unfractionated whole blood as the source of total RNA. Original methodology: The median was around 88,000 TCRs per sample, ranging roughly 20,000 to 750,000. MiXCR was run by TCRdb on the RACE reads, yielding one entry per CDR3 protein. The V and J calls and clone size are TCRdb's, not the authors'. The table lists under 200,000 distinct CDR3 sequences, roughly a quarter of them singletons. The gene calls are TRBV6-2 or TRBV6-3 and TRBJ2-2; no clear D. This material consisted of whole blood, taken in connection with sensitization to the hapten diphenylcyclopropenone (DPC). The TCR comes from a woman aged 18-29 years with alopecia areata. Some clones in this sample may be carry-over from other donors' samples. CDR3 region: CASRAILNTGELFF. CDR3 coding DNA: TGTGCCAGCAGAGCCATTTTGAACACCGGGGAGCTGTTTTTT.